These T cell receptor beta chains were read from a single sample in a study of T cell changes during pregnancy in multiple sclerosis. Produced via immunoSEQ multiplex PCR; TCRdb's table is partial and in-frame only. The profile covers 30,000 to 45,000 clones, with roughly 90% appearing a single time and 10% to 15% taken by the ten largest. The sequencing here drew on CD8+ T cells from peripheral blood mononuclear cells, taken in the first trimester of pregnancy. Receptor source: a female donor with multiple sclerosis, enrolled in a pregnancy study. Both conserved end residues are part of each CDR3. A D gene is named only where the DNA matches it firmly. For some rows the clone size is stated as once, few or many, or as a class when expanded; others skip it.

clone_size,d_call,j_call,cdr3_length,v_call,cdr3_nt,cdr3_aa
.,.,TRBJ1-2,13,TRBV2,TGTGCCAGCAGTGAAGCCCCCTCCGGTGGCTACACCTTC,CASSEAPSGGYTF
.,TRBD1,TRBJ1-5,16,TRBV7-8,TGTGCCAGCAGCTCCCAGACAGGGTATAGCAATCAGCCCCAGCATTTT,CASSSQTGYSNQPQHF
.,TRBD1,TRBJ1-2,13,TRBV7-6,TGTGCCAGCAGCGACGACAGGGGGGGTGGCTACACCTTC,CASSDDRGGGYTF
.,TRBD1,TRBJ1-1,20,TRBV5-1,TGCGCCAGCAGCTTGGGGACAAGGACAGGGGTCGAGGTAATGAACACTGAAGCTTTCTTT,CASSLGTRTGVEVMNTEAFF
few,.,TRBJ2-1,14,TRBV13,TGTGCCAGCAGCTTAGCGGGGACTTACAATGAGCAGTTCTTC,CASSLAGTYNEQFF
.,TRBD1,TRBJ2-7,15,TRBV9,TGTGCCAGCAGCTTAGGACAGGACCCTTATTACGAGCAGTACTTC,CASSLGQDPYYEQYF
.,TRBD1,TRBJ2-7,14,TRBV6-5,TGTGCCAGCAGTTCGGGACAGGAGTACTACGAGCAGTACTTC,CASSSGQEYYEQYF
.,.,TRBJ2-3,15,TRBV27,TGTGCCAGCAGCTATATGCGGGGTTCGACAGATACGCAGTATTTT,CASSYMRGSTDTQYF
.,.,TRBJ1-2,15,TRBV13,TGTGCCAGCAGCTTAGAAACAGGGCCTAACTATGGCTACACCTTC,CASSLETGPNYGYTF
.,.,TRBJ1-3,15,TRBV7-9,TGTGCCAGCAGCTTTGTCAGGGGAAATGGAAACACCATATATTTT,CASSFVRGNGNTIYF
once,.,TRBJ1-4,10,TRBV6-1,TGTGCCAGCCGCCGGGAAAAACTGTTTTTT,CASRREKLFF
.,TRBD2,TRBJ2-5,14,TRBV6-4,TGTGCCAGCAGTGAAAAAACGGGGGGGACGACCCAGTACTTC,CASSEKTGGTTQYF
once,.,TRBJ2-5,14,TRBV27,TGTGCCAGCAGTTTCGCAGCCGGCGGAGAGACCCAGTACTTC,CASSFAAGGETQYF
.,TRBD2,TRBJ2-5,15,TRBV9,TGTGCCAGCAGCCCTAGCGGGGGGGCCGGAGAGACCCAGTACTTC,CASSPSGGAGETQYF
.,.,TRBJ2-5,15,TRBV27,TGTGCCAGCAGTTTATCGCCCGGGGTCCAAGAGACCCAGTACTTC,CASSLSPGVQETQYF
.,.,TRBJ2-7,11,TRBV7-9,TGTGCCAGCAGCGGCGGGATCTGGCAGTACTTC,CASSGGIWQYF
.,.,TRBJ1-1,13,TRBV4-1,TGCGCCAGCAGCCACAGGGTGGCCACTGAAGCTTTCTTT,CASSHRVATEAFF
once,TRBD2,TRBJ2-5,14,TRBV27,TGTGCCAGCAGGCTAGCGGGGGGGGCGGAGACCCAGTACTTC,CASRLAGGAETQYF
.,.,TRBJ1-1,14,TRBV27,TGTGCCAGCAGCCCCCGGACAGATCCCATTGAAGCTTTCTTT,CASSPRTDPIEAFF
.,.,TRBJ2-5,15,TRBV6-6,TGTGCCAGCAGTTACTCGTTAGAAGGAGGGGAGACCCAGTACTTC,CASSYSLEGGETQYF
.,TRBD2,TRBJ2-7,13,TRBV2,TGTGCCAGCCGCGGGAGTGAGTCCTACGAGCAGTACTTC,CASRGSESYEQYF
.,.,TRBJ2-7,15,TRBV5-6,TGTGCCAGCAGCTGGGGGGGGGCTCACACCTACGAGCAGTACTTC,CASSWGGAHTYEQYF
.,.,TRBJ1-2,12,TRBV19,TGTGCCAGTTGGCAGGGAGGCCCTGGCTACACCTTC,CASWQGGPGYTF
.,TRBD1,TRBJ2-5,14,TRBV12-5,TGTGCTAGTGGTCCCTGGGGACAGTCAGGGACCCAGTACTTC,CASGPWGQSGTQYF
few,.,TRBJ1-1,12,TRBV9,TGTGCCAGCAGCGCCTCTAACACTGAAGCTTTCTTT,CASSASNTEAFF
.,.,TRBJ2-6,14,TRBV2,TGTGCCACCCTGTGGAGGGCCGGGGCCAACGTCCTGACTTTC,CATLWRAGANVLTF
.,.,TRBJ2-2,13,TRBV7-3,TGTGCCAGCAGCTCACAGGGAGACGGGGAGCTGTTTTTT,CASSSQGDGELFF